Listed below are T cell receptor beta chains from one sample, sequenced in a study of blood T cell repertoires in COVID-19. Profiling relied on immunoSEQ multiplex PCR, and the TCRdb table lists in-frame clones only, not all of them. The sample holds 200,000 to 300,000 clones; around 86% are singletons and the top ten take about 3.3%. The specimen sequenced was PBMCs or T cells enriched from blood (not recorded which). These receptors were collected from a woman between 35 and 50 years old with acute COVID-19. Both conserved end residues are part of each CDR3. Each record gives: J gene, V gene, D gene, clone size, CDR3 DNA, CDR3 protein. A D gene is named only where the DNA matches it firmly. The size entry is marked missing in some rows and otherwise reads once, few, many or a size class.

>TRBJ2-7|TRBV5-1|TRBD1|-
TGCGCCAGCAGCCGACAGGGGAATTACGAGCAGTACTTC
CASSRQGNYEQYF
>TRBJ2-7|TRBV27|TRBD1|-
TGTGCCAGCAGTACCCGGGACAGCGCCAAACAGCAGTACTTC
CASSTRDSAKQQYF
>TRBJ1-1|TRBV21-1|-|-
TGTGCCAGCAGCAAAAGCCGGTGGTACAGGGGTAATGTCACTGAAGCTTTCTTT
CASSKSRWYRGNVTEAFF
>TRBJ2-3|TRBV7-3|TRBD2|-
TGTGCCAGCAGCCTCCCGGGGGGGATCGGGACAGATACGCAGTATTTT
CASSLPGGIGTDTQYF
>TRBJ2-3|TRBV11-3|TRBD2|-
TGTGCCAGCAGCTTAGCCCCCCGCCGACTAGCGGGAGAGGCAGATACGCAGTATTTT
CASSLAPRRLAGEADTQYF
>TRBJ1-2|TRBV25-1|-|-
TGTGCCAGCAGTGATGTCACCAGCTATGGCTACACCTTC
CASSDVTSYGYTF
>TRBJ2-3|TRBV10-1|-|once
TGCGCCAGCAGGGCCGGGACACCAAAGACTAGCACAGATACGCAGTATTTT
CASRAGTPKTSTDTQYF
>TRBJ1-1|TRBV4-1|-|-
TGCGCCAGCAGCCAAGGGGGGCCGGGACAAATGAACACTGAAGCTTTCTTT
CASSQGGPGQMNTEAFF
>TRBJ1-3|TRBV19|TRBD1|-
TGTGCCAGTAGTATGGGGGACAGGGGACTTAACTCTGGAAACACCATATATTTT
CASSMGDRGLNSGNTIYF
>TRBJ2-1|TRBV2|TRBD2|-
TGTGCCAGCAGTGAAGCGCTTGGGACTAGCGGGAGAATCGATGGGAGCGATGAGCAGTTCTTC
CASSEALGTSGRIDGSDEQFF
>TRBJ2-1|TRBV10-1|TRBD2|-
TGCGCCAGCAGTTCTGGACTAGCGGGAAATCTTAACAATGAGCAGTTCTTC
CASSSGLAGNLNNEQFF